A selection of T cell receptor beta chains follows, all from one sample in a study of T cells in Graves' hyperthyroidism and ophthalmopathy. From the multiplex PCR reads, TCRdb called clonotypes with MiXCR, one entry per CDR3 protein. The data hold approximately 210,000 distinct CDR3 sequences, with approximately 17% observed a single time. Sample: blood. All receptors derive from a man aged 50-59 years with Graves' hyperthyroidism. Both conserved end residues are part of each CDR3. A D gene is named only where the DNA matches it firmly. Clone sizes are given selectively: once, few, many, or a class where the clone is expanded.

J	size	V	D	CDR3	DNA
TRBJ2-3	many	TRBV7-6	TRBD2	CASSLALRSGRVTDTQYF	TGTGCCAGCAGCTTAGCTCTCCGAAGCGGGAGGGTCACAGATACGCAGTATTTT
TRBJ1-5	-	TRBV6-6	TRBD1	CASSYNRQGGQPQHF	TGTGCCAGCAGTTACAACCGACAGGGAGGTCAGCCCCAGCATTTT
TRBJ2-2	few	TRBV29-1	TRBD2	CSVSWLAENTGELFF	TGCAGCGTATCATGGCTAGCGGAGAACACCGGGGAGCTGTTTTTT
TRBJ1-2	many	TRBV28	-	CASTLGQRDGYTF	TGTGCCAGCACCCTCGGACAGCGGGATGGCTACACCTTC
TRBJ2-4	many	TRBV28	-	CASSLFSTVIAKNIQYF	TGTGCCAGCAGTTTATTCTCCACAGTTATAGCCAAAAACATTCAGTACTTC
TRBJ1-2	many	TRBV30	-	CAWSDGWWDLGYTF	TGTGCCTGGAGCGACGGGTGGTGGGATCTGGGCTACACCTTC
TRBJ1-4	-	TRBV7-2	TRBD1	CASSFTGTVNEKLFF	TGTGCCAGCAGCTTTACCGGGACAGTTAATGAAAAACTGTTTTTT
TRBJ1-1	many	TRBV5-1	-	CASSGDGQNTEAFF	TGCGCCAGCAGCGGCGACGGACAGAACACTGAAGCTTTCTTT
TRBJ2-3	-	TRBV6-2/TRBV6-3	TRBD2	CASSYIGTSGSPDTQYF	TGTGCCAGCAGTTACATCGGGACTAGCGGGAGCCCAGATACGCAGTATTTT
TRBJ1-3	few	TRBV20-1	-	CSATGTNGNTIYF	TGCAGTGCTACGGGAACTAACGGAAACACCATATATTTT
TRBJ2-1	many	TRBV18	TRBD1	CASSPGQDNEQFF	TGTGCCAGCTCACCCGGACAGGACAATGAGCAGTTCTTC
TRBJ2-1	-	TRBV6-5	TRBD2	CASSYSRLAGHNEQFF	TGTGCCAGCAGTTACTCGAGGCTAGCGGGGCACAATGAGCAGTTCTTC
TRBJ2-1	many	TRBV5-1	TRBD2	CASSLVPSGNNEQFF	TGCGCCAGCAGCTTGGTACCTAGCGGGAACAATGAGCAGTTCTTC
TRBJ2-1	many	TRBV2	TRBD2	CASRLAGGSYNEQFF	TGTGCCAGCAGGCTAGCGGGGGGCTCCTACAATGAGCAGTTCTTC
TRBJ1-1	many	TRBV18	-	CASSPRLAWGVMNTEAFF	TGTGCCAGCTCACCGCGCCTCGCATGGGGAGTTATGAACACTGAAGCTTTCTTT
TRBJ2-4	-	TRBV20-1	-	CSAPRGGIQYF	TGCAGTGCCCCCCGGGGAGGCATTCAGTACTTC
TRBJ2-5	many	TRBV6-1	TRBD1	CASSRTGSTGETQYF	TGTGCCAGCAGTCGGACAGGGTCAACGGGGGAGACCCAGTACTTC
TRBJ2-3	many	TRBV20-1	-	CSAIGGTTDTQYF	TGCAGTGCTATTGGGGGGACCACAGATACGCAGTATTTT
TRBJ2-7	-	TRBV5-6	TRBD2	CASSLVREGYYEQYF	TGTGCCAGCAGCTTGGTGCGGGAGGGTTATTACGAGCAGTACTTC
TRBJ2-7	many	TRBV11-2	-	CASSVGYYEQYF	TGTGCCAGCAGCGTCGGGTACTACGAGCAGTACTTC
TRBJ2-1	many	TRBV28	TRBD1	CASSFWQTGTYNEQFF	TGTGCCAGCAGTTTTTGGCAGACAGGGACCTACAATGAGCAGTTCTTC
TRBJ2-4	many	TRBV12-3/TRBV12-4	-	CASSGVGNIQYF	TGTGCCAGCAGCGGGGTGGGAAACATTCAGTACTTC
TRBJ2-1	-	TRBV10-3	-	CAISESVGVNEQFF	TGTGCCATCAGTGAGTCAGTGGGAGTCAATGAGCAGTTCTTC
TRBJ2-5	many	TRBV2	-	CASSGDPATQYF	TGTGCCAGCAGTGGGGATCCCGCGACCCAGTACTTC
TRBJ1-5	many	TRBV12-3/TRBV12-4	TRBD1	CASSPTGGFQPQHF	TGTGCCAGCAGTCCTACAGGGGGCTTTCAGCCCCAGCATTTT
TRBJ2-5	many	TRBV27	-	CATSQGPYYQETQYF	TGTGCCACCTCGCAAGGGCCCTATTACCAAGAGACCCAGTACTTC
TRBJ1-3	-	TRBV6-9	-	CASSYDRQAGNTIYF	TGTGCCAGCAGTTACGACAGGCAGGCGGGAAACACCATATATTTT
TRBJ2-7	many	TRBV11-2	-	CASSFLLSDYEQYF	TGTGCCAGCAGCTTTCTTCTGTCGGACTACGAGCAGTACTTC
TRBJ2-3	few	TRBV5-1	TRBD2	CASGTSGRTDTQYF	TGCGCCAGCGGGACTAGCGGGAGAACAGATACGCAGTATTTT
TRBJ1-1	many	TRBV10-3	-	CAISESPGATTEAFF	TGTGCCATCAGTGAGTCTCCGGGGGCTACCACTGAAGCTTTCTTT
TRBJ2-3	-	TRBV11-2	-	CASSFRQNTDTQYF	TGTGCCAGCAGCTTCAGACAAAACACAGATACGCAGTATTTT
TRBJ2-7	many	TRBV3-1	-	CASSQGDDYEQYF	TGTGCCAGCAGCCAAGGGGACGACTACGAGCAGTACTTC
TRBJ1-2	many	TRBV5-1	-	CASRADSANYGYTF	TGCGCCAGCCGCGCCGACAGCGCTAACTATGGCTACACCTTC
TRBJ2-1	once	TRBV7-9	TRBD2	CASSSATSSNEQFF	TGTGCCAGCAGCTCTGCGACTAGCTCGAATGAGCAGTTCTTC
TRBJ1-1	-	TRBV29-1	-	CSVEGLAMNAEAFF	TGCAGCGTTGAGGGTCTCGCAATGAACGCTGAAGCTTTCTTT
TRBJ2-3	-	TRBV15	-	CATSGGIGGTDTQYF	TGTGCCACCAGCGGAGGGATTGGGGGGACAGATACGCAGTATTTT
TRBJ2-7	many	TRBV20-1	-	CSAEVGRGYEQYF	TGCAGTGCTGAGGTCGGTCGGGGCTACGAGCAGTACTTC
TRBJ1-2	-	TRBV7-9	TRBD1	CASSLAGTVYNYGYTF	TGTGCCAGCAGCTTAGCGGGGACAGTCTATAACTATGGCTACACCTTC
TRBJ2-5	-	TRBV7-2	-	CASSLAGRPETQYF	TGTGCCAGCAGCTTAGCGGGGCGCCCGGAGACCCAGTACTTC
TRBJ2-2	-	TRBV9	-	CASSGPRTGELFF	TGTGCCAGCAGCGGCCCAAGAACCGGGGAGCTGTTTTTT
TRBJ2-7	many	TRBV27	TRBD1	CASSPLGTGPQQYF	TGTGCCAGCAGTCCCCTTGGGACAGGGCCTCAGCAGTACTTC
TRBJ1-2	many	TRBV6-1	TRBD1	CASSEGQGLIYGYTF	TGTGCCAGCAGTGAGGGACAGGGCCTGATCTATGGCTACACCTTC
TRBJ2-5	-	TRBV7-2	TRBD2	CASSLAAGGGGETQYF	TGTGCCAGCAGCTTAGCTGCGGGAGGAGGCGGAGAGACCCAGTACTTC
TRBJ1-2	many	TRBV15	TRBD1	CATSRDKQGYGYTF	TGTGCCACCAGCAGAGATAAACAGGGGTATGGCTACACCTTC
TRBJ1-6	-	TRBV7-9	-	CASSQNRGGSYSPLHF	TGTGCCAGCAGTCAAAATCGTGGGGGTAGTTATTCACCCCTCCATTTT
TRBJ2-2	many	TRBV28	TRBD1	CASSLGGTGTGGTGELFF	TGTGCCAGCAGTTTAGGCGGCACCGGGACAGGGGGAACCGGGGAGCTGTTTTTT
TRBJ2-1	many	TRBV7-9	TRBD2	CASSPTSGTSYNEQFF	TGTGCCAGCAGCCCAACTAGCGGGACCTCCTACAATGAGCAGTTCTTC
TRBJ2-7	many	TRBV27	-	CASSFHSDRPYEQYF	TGTGCCAGCAGTTTTCACAGTGACAGGCCCTACGAGCAGTACTTC
TRBJ2-2	once	TRBV7-2	-	CASSSYPTGELFF	TGTGCCAGCAGCTCCTACCCCACCGGGGAGCTGTTTTTT
TRBJ2-7	-	TRBV7-2	-	CASSLSSGQGYEQYF	TGTGCCAGCAGCCTATCCTCGGGACAAGGCTACGAGCAGTACTTC
TRBJ2-1	-	TRBV11-3	TRBD2	CASSIGTSGRGSYNEQFF	TGTGCCAGCAGCATCGGGACTAGCGGGAGAGGTTCCTACAATGAGCAGTTCTTC
TRBJ2-2	few	TRBV30	-	CAWSGQGELFF	TGTGCCTGGAGTGGCCAGGGGGAGCTGTTTTTT